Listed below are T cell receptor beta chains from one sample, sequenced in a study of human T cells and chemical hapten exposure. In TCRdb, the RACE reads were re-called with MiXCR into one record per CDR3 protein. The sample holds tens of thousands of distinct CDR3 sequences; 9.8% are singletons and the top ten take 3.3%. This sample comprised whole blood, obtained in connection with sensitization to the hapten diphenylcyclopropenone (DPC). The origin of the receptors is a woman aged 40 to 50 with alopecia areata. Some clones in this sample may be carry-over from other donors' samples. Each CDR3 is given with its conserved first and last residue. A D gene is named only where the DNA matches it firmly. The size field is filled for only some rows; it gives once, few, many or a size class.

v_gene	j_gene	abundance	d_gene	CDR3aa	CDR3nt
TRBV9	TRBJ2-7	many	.	CASSHPPGREQYF	TGTGCCAGCAGCCATCCGCCGGGGAGGGAGCAGTACTTC
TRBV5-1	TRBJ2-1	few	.	CASSLVQVSYNEQFF	TGCGCCAGCAGCTTGGTCCAGGTTTCCTACAATGAGCAGTTCTTC
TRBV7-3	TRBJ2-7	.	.	CASSLKVRDEQYF	TGTGCCAGCAGCTTAAAGGTTCGCGACGAGCAGTACTTC
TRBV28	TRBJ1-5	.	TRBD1	CASSQRTGGYQPQQF	TGTGCCAGCAGTCAGAGGACAGGGGGCTATCAGCCCCAGCAATTT
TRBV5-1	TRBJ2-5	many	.	CASRGNKLQETQYF	TGCGCCAGCAGGGGGAACAAACTACAAGAGACCCAGTACTTC
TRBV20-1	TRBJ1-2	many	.	CSARGGGAEYGYTF	TGCAGTGCTAGAGGAGGGGGGGCCGAGTATGGCTACACCTTC
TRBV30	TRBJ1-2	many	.	CAWGGDINYGYTF	TGTGCCTGGGGGGGGGACATCAACTATGGCTACACCTTC
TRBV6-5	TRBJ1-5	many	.	CASSYIYGVNQPQHF	TGTGCCAGCAGTTACATTTACGGCGTAAATCAGCCCCAGCATTTT
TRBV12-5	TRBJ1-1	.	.	CASGRGVNTEAFF	TGTGCTAGTGGTAGGGGGGTGAACACTGAAGCTTTCTTT
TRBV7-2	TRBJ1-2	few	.	CASSLEAGGYGYTF	TGTGCCAGCAGCTTAGAGGCGGGTGGCTATGGCTACACCTTC
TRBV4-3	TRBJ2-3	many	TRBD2	CASSTGGMRTDTQYF	TGCGCCAGCAGCACGGGGGGAATGAGAACAGATACGCAGTATTTT
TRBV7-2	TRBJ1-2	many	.	CASSLELLLSPNYGYTF	TGTGCCAGCAGCCTCGAGCTACTACTGTCCCCTAACTATGGCTACACCTTC
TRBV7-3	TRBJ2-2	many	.	CASSRITSGELFF	TGTGCCAGCAGCCGCATAACATCCGGGGAGCTGTTTTTT
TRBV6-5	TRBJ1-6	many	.	CASSKRQSSYNSPLHF	TGTGCCAGCAGTAAACGACAGAGCTCCTATAATTCACCCCTCCACTTT
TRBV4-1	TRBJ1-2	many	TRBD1	CASSQHLSGGGYGYTF	TGCGCCAGCAGCCAACATCTGTCAGGGGGGGGCTATGGCTACACCTTC
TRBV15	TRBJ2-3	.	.	CATSSGGGGRTDTQYF	TGTGCCACCAGCAGTGGGGGCGGGGGTCGCACAGATACGCAGTATTTT
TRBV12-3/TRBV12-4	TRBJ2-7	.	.	CASSLVGTSNEQYF	TGTGCCAGCAGCCTAGTCGGTACAAGCAACGAGCAGTACTTC
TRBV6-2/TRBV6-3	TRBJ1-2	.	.	CASSSTLLSTNYGYTF	TGTGCCAGCAGTTCCACGCTGTTGTCCACTAACTATGGCTACACCTTC
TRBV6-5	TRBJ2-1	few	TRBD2	CASSYGTSGGVYNEQFF	TGTGCCAGCAGTTATGGGACTAGCGGGGGGGTTTACAATGAGCAGTTCTTC
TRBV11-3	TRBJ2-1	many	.	CASSLAGRVNEQFF	TGTGCCAGCAGCTTAGCGGGCAGGGTAAATGAGCAGTTCTTC
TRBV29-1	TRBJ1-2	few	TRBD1	CSGGDQGANGYTF	TGCAGCGGTGGGGACCAGGGGGCAAATGGCTACACCTTC
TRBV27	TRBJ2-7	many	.	CASSSRAFGYEQYF	TGTGCCAGCAGTTCTAGAGCTTTCGGCTACGAGCAGTACTTC